This TCR beta chain originates from a study of Ad26.COV2.S vaccination and SARS-CoV-2 variants. Study information: Once or twice, 56 days apart, Ad26.COV2.S was delivered intramuscularly. Study-wide points: Ad26.COV2.S recipients had broader spike-specific TCRs (P = 0.0014).

Regarding treatment: over 15 received Ad26.COV2.S at low or high dose, single or two shots; several received placebo; per-sample allocation not given. Samples analyzed were those drawn on day 63 after the first vaccine or placebo injection. Worth noting for this clone: Antigen specificity is unknown.

In germline, CDR1 is LGHNA, CDR2 YNFKEQ. This CDR3 has 14 amino acids. V lost 8 bases and J lost 10, with 21 bases in between. Assay used: immunoSEQ multiplex PCR; TCRdb lists only in-frame clones, some missing. Among fewer than 500,000 clones listed, around 90% were seen once. V usage is TRBV4-2 and J usage is TRBJ2-1; maybe TRBD2 (5 bases). The sequence came from a person aged 18-60 years who received the Ad26.COV2.S COVID-19 vaccine or a placebo. Sequenced material: peripheral blood, taken in a trial of Ad26.COV2.S vaccine versus placebo. In DNA, the CDR3 is TGTGCCAGCGCACCAAGCGGAGTGCTCCAGGAGCAGTTCTTC. As protein: CASAPSGVLQEQFF.